This TCR beta chain was sequenced in a study of human CD8 memory T cell subsets. Study-wide results and caveats: In contrast to effector memory cells, stem-like memory and precursor exhausted T cells had similarly high diversity. Chao1 estimates indicated that stem-like memory T cells may be more diverse than precursor exhausted T cells.

Sequencing libraries of TCR beta were made by UMI-labeled 5' RACE. Original analysis: Each of the TCR beta libraries had somewhere between 3,000 and 18,000 functional CDR3 beta clonotypes in it. TCRdb reanalyzed the 5' RACE reads, giving one entry per CDR3 protein sequence and no DNA. TCRdb's processing, not the authors', yielded these V and J calls. This sample's table reports thousands of distinct CDR3 sequences. Of note for this clonotype: The antigen is undetermined.

The length of the CDR3 is 11 residues. Per the germline V gene, CDR1 is MGHDK and CDR2 is SYGVNS. The receptor was derived from a human donor in good health. Sequenced sample: CD8+ T cells from PBMCs. The V call is TRBV25-1, the J call TRBJ1-1. CDR3 protein: CASREGPEAFF.